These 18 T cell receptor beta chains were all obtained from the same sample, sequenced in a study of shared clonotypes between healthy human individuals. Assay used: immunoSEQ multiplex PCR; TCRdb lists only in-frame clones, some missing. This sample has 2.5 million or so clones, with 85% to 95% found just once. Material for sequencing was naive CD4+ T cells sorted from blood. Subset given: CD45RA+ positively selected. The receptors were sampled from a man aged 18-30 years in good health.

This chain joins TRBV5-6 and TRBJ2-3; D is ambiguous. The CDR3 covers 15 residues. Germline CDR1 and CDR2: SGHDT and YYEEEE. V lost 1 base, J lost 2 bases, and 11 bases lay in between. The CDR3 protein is CASSLFRHNTDTQYF. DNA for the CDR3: TGTGCCAGCAGCTTGTTTAGGCATAACACAGATACGCAGTATTTT.

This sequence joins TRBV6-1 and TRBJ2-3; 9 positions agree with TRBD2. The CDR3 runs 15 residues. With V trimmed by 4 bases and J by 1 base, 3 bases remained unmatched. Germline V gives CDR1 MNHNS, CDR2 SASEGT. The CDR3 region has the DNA TGTGCCAGCAGTGGGGCTAGCGGGGGCACAGATACGCAGTATTTT. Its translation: CASSGASGGTDTQYF.

The CDR3 reads CASSAGGRLYEQYF. CDR3 bases: TGCGCCAGCAGCGCGGGGGGGAGGTTATACGAGCAGTACTTC. This chain connects TRBV5-1 to TRBJ2-7, with 9 bases lining up with TRBD2. CDR1 is SGHRS and CDR2 is YFSETQ in the germline V gene. The ends lost 4 bases at V and 4 bases at J; junction bases unmatched: 6. This CDR3 contains 14 residues. Supplemented by reference TRBV5-1 and TRBJ2-7, the full variable domain reads KAGVTQTPRYLIKTRGQQVTLSCSPISGHRSVSWYQQTPGQGLQFLFEYFSETQRNKGNFPGRFSGRQFSNSRSEMNVSTLELGDSALYLCASSAGGRLYEQYFGPGTRLTVT.

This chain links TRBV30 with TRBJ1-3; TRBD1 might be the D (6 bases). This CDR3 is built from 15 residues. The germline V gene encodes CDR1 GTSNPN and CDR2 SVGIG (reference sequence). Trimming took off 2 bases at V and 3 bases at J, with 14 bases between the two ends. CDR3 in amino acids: CAWSKGQFFGNTIYF. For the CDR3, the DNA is TGTGCCTGGAGTAAAGGACAGTTTTTTGGAAACACCATATATTTT.

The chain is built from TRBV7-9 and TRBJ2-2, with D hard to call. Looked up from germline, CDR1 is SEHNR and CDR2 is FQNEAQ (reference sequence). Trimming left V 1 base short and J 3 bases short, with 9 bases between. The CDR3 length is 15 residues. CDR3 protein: CASSLEGKHTGELFF. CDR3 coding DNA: TGTGCCAGCAGCTTAGAAGGAAAGCACACCGGGGAGCTGTTTTTT.

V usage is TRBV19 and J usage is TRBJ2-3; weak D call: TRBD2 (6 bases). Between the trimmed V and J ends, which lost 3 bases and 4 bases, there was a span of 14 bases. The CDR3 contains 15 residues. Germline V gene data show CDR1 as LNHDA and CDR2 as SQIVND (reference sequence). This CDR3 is CASSMGGGRADTQYF. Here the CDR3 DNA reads TGTGCCAGTAGTATGGGGGGAGGAAGGGCAGATACGCAGTATTTT.

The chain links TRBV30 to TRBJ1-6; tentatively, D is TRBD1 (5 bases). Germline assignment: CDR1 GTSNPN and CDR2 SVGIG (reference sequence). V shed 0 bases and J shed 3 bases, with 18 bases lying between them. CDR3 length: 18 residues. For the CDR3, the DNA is TGTGCCTGGAGTGTACGCCCTCGGGACCGTTACTATAATTCACCCCTCCACTTT. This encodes CAWSVRPRDRYYNSPLHF.

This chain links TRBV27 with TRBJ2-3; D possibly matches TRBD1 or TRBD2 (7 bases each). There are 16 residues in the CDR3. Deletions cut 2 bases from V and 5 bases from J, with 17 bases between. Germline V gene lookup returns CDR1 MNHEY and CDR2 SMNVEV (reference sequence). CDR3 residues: CASSLQGGAQKDTQYF. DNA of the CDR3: TGTGCCAGCAGTTTACAGGGGGGGGCACAAAAAGATACGCAGTATTTT.

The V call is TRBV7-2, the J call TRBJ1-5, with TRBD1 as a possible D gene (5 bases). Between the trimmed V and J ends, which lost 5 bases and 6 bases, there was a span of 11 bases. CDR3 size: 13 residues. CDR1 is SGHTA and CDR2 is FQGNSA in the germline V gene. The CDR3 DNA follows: TGTGCCAGCAGCGCGACAGTCGGTCAGCCCCAGCATTTT. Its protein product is CASSATVGQPQHF.

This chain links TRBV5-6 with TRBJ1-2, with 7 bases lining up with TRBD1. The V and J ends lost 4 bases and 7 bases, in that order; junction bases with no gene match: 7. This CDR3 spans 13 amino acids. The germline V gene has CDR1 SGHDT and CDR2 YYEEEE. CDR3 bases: TGTGCCAGCAGCGGCCTTTACAGGGGTGGCTACACCTTC. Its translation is CASSGLYRGGYTF.

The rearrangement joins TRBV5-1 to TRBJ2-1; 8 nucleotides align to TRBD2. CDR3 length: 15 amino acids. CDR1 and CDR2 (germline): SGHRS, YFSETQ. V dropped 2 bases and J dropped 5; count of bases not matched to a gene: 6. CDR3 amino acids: CASSFRSGKHNEQFF. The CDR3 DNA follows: TGCGCCAGCAGCTTCCGTAGCGGGAAACACAATGAGCAGTTCTTC.

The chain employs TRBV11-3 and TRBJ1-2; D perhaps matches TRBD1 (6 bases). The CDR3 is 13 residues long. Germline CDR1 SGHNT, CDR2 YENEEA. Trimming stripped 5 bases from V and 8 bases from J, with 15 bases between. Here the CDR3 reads CASSLSEGEGYTF. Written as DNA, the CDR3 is TGTGCCAGCAGCCTGTCGGAGGGGGAGGGCTACACCTTC.

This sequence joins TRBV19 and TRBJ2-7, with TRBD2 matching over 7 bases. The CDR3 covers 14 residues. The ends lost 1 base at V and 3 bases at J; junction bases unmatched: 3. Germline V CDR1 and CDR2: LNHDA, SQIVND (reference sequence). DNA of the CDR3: TGTGCCAGTAGTATAGCGGGGGGACTCTACGAGCAGTACTTC. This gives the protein CASSIAGGLYEQYF. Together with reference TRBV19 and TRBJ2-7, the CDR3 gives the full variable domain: DGGITQSPKYLFRKEGQNVTLSCEQNLNHDAMYWYRQDPGQGLRLIYYSQIVNDFQKGDIAEGYSVSREKKESFPLTVTSAQKNPTAFYLCASSIAGGLYEQYFGPGTRLTVT.

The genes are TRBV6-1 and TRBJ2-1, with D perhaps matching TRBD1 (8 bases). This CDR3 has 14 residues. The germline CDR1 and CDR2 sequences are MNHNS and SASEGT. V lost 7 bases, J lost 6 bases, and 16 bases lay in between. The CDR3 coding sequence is TGTGCCAGCACCTCGACAGGGGAGGGCAATGAGCAGTTCTTC. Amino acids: CASTSTGEGNEQFF.

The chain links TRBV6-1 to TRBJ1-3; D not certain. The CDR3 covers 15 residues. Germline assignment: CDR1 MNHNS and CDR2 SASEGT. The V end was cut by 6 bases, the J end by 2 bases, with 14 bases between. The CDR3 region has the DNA TGTGCCAGCAGAGATTACCGGCGTCCTGGAAACACCATATATTTT. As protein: CASRDYRRPGNTIYF.

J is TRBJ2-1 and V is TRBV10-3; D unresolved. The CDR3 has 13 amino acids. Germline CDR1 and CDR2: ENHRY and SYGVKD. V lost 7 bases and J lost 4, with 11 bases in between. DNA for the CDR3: TGTGCCATCACCGAGACAAAATACAATGAGCAGTTCTTC. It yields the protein CAITETKYNEQFF.

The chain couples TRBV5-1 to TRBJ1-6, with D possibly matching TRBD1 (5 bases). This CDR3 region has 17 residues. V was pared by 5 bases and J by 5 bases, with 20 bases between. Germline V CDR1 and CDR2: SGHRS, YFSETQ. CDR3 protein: CASRFERGTQNNSPLHF. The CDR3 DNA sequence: TGCGCCAGCAGATTCGAGCGGGGGACCCAGAATAATTCACCCCTCCACTTT.

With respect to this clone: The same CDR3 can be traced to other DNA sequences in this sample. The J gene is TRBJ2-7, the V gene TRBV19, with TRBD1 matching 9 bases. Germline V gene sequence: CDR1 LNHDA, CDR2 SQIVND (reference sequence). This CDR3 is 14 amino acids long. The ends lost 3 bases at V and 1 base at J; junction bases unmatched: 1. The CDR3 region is CASSMGQGSYEQYF. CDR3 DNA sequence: TGTGCCAGTAGTATGGGACAGGGTTCCTACGAGCAGTACTTC.